The following is a T cell receptor (beta chain) sequence with its context. These data come from a study of blood T cell repertoires in COVID-19. The data were produced by immunoSEQ multiplex PCR, yet TCRdb's version contains in-frame clones alone and is incomplete. The data contain under 350,000 clones, roughly nine tenths of them singletons. The length of the CDR3 is 15 residues. Germline-derived CDR1 and CDR2 are MNHEY and SMNVEV (reference sequence). V lost 6 bases to trimming and J lost 3 bases, with 15 bases between them. During active infection, Seattle patients enrolled and were then monitored through disease.

This sequence was found in a woman in her 30s with COVID-19, enrolled during active disease. The specimen was peripheral blood. The chain carries TRBV27 and TRBJ1-5; possibly TRBD1 for D (6 bases). CDR3 nucleotide sequence: TGTGCCAGCAGCAGTTTACAGGGAGTCAATCAGCCCCAGCATTTT. Its protein product is CASSSLQGVNQPQHF.